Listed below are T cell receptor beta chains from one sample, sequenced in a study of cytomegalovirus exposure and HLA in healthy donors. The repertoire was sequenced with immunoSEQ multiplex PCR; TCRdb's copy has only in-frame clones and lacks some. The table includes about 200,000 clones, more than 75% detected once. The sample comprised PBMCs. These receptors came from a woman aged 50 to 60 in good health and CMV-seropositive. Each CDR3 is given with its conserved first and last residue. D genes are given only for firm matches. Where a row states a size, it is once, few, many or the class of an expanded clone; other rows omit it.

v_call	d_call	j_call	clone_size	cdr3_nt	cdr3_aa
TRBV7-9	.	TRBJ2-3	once	TGTGCCAGCAGCCCGGGTGCGGTCATAACTAGCACAGATACGCAGTATTTT	CASSPGAVITSTDTQYF
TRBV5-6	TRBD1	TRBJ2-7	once	TGTGCCAGCAGCTTGGGGTCAGGGGGCGCCTACGAGCAGTACTTC	CASSLGSGGAYEQYF
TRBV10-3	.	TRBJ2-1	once	TGTGCCATCAGTGATCACTCAGGCTCGAATGAGCAGTTCTTC	CAISDHSGSNEQFF
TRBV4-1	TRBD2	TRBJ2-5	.	TGCGCCAGCAGCCAAGATAAGGCGCGGACTAGCGGGAGGCGGGAGACCCAGTACTTC	CASSQDKARTSGRRETQYF
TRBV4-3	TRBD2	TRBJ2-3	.	TGCGCCAGCAGCCAACAAGCGGGGGGGTACGATACGCAGTATTTT	CASSQQAGGYDTQYF
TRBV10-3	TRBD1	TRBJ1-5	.	TGTGCCACCCTGGGACAGGGGGAAAATCAGCCCCAGCATTTT	CATLGQGENQPQHF
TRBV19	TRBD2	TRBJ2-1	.	TGTGCCAGTACCCCCAATCGGGGGGGGAACGGTAATGAGCAGTTCTTC	CASTPNRGGNGNEQFF
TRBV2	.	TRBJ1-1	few	TGTGCCAGCAGTGAAGCGCCGTCTATATATGAAGCTTTCTTT	CASSEAPSIYEAFF
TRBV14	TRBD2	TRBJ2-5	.	TGTGCCAGCAGCCAGCTTTCCGGGACTAGCGGGGGGGTGGGAGAGACCCAGTACTTC	CASSQLSGTSGGVGETQYF
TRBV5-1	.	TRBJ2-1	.	TGCGCCAGCGGCGGGGGCCAGGCGGGGAATGAGCAGTTCTTC	CASGGGQAGNEQFF
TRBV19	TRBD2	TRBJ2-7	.	TGTGCCAGTAGTATGGGGGGGACTAGCGGGAGCTACGAGCAGTACTTC	CASSMGGTSGSYEQYF
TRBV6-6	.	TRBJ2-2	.	TGTGCCAGCAGTTTAGAGGCAAACACCGGGGAGCTGTTTTTT	CASSLEANTGELFF
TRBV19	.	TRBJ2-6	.	TGTGCCAGTAGTATGGGCTACGGGGCCAACGTCCTGACTTTC	CASSMGYGANVLTF
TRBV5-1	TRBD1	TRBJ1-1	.	TGCGCCAGCAGCTTGGGGGGACAGGGTAACACTGAAGCTTTCTTT	CASSLGGQGNTEAFF
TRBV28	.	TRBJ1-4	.	TGTGCCAGCAGTCTCCAAACATCTTCAGGGGCAACTAATGAAAAACTGTTTTTT	CASSLQTSSGATNEKLFF
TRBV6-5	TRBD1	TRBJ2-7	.	TGTGCCAGCAGGATCGATGGACAGGGGGGCGGCGAGCAGTACTTC	CASRIDGQGGGEQYF
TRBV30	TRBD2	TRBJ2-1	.	TGTGCCTGGAACGCGGGAGTGGCGGGTGAGCAGTTCTTC	CAWNAGVAGEQFF
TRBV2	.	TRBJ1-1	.	TGTGCCAGCAGTGGAATGCGTGACACTGAAGCTTTCTTT	CASSGMRDTEAFF
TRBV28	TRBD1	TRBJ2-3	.	TGTGCCAGCAGGCTAGGACAGGGCGACGGCACAGATACGCAGTATTTT	CASRLGQGDGTDTQYF
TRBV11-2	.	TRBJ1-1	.	TGTGCCAGCAGCTTAGACGATTCGGGATTCTCTAGGGTGGCCGCTTTCTTT	CASSLDDSGFSRVAAFF
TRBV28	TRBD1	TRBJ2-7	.	TGTGCCAGCAGCCACAACAGGGGCGTAAGGGAGCAGTACTTC	CASSHNRGVREQYF
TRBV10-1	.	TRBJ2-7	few	TGCGCCAGCAGTTTAAGCAGGCCGCCGACCTACGAGCAGTACTTC	CASSLSRPPTYEQYF
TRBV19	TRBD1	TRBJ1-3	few	TGTGCCAGTAAGGGACAGGGGGTCCGTGGAAACACCATATATTTT	CASKGQGVRGNTIYF
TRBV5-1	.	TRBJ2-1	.	TGCGCCAGCAGCTTGAAATATTTATTGTCCTACAATGAGCAGTTCTTC	CASSLKYLLSYNEQFF
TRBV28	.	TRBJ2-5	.	TGTGCCAGCAGTCCCACAGCCAAGAGAGAGACCCAGTACTTC	CASSPTAKRETQYF
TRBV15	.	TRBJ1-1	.	TGTGCCACCAGCAGAGATCAGAGGGTAAATAAAGCTTTCTTT	CATSRDQRVNKAFF
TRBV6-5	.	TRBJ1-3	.	TGTGCCAGCAAGAGCTCAGGGAGGGACACCATATATTTT	CASKSSGRDTIYF
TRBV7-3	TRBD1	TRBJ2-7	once	TGTGCCAGCAGCCCAGGGACAGGGAGCTCCTACGAGCAGTACTTC	CASSPGTGSSYEQYF
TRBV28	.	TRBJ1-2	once	TGTGCCAGCAGTACGTCAGGGGCGTCCTATGGCTACACCTTC	CASSTSGASYGYTF
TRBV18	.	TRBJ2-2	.	TGTGCCAGCTCACCACCGATGACTGGGTCGACCACCGGGGAGCTGTTTTTT	CASSPPMTGSTTGELFF
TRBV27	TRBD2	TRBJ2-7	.	TGTGCCAGCAGGTTAGCGGGGAAGGCCTACGAGCAGTACTTC	CASRLAGKAYEQYF
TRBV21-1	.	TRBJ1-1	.	TGTGCCAGCAGCAAAACCGGGACAGGGGAGAAAGCTTTCTTT	CASSKTGTGEKAFF